One sample yielded the 12 T cell receptor beta chains listed below, sequenced in a study of identical twins. Via MiXCR, TCRdb re-called the 5' RACE reads, giving one row per CDR3 protein. The sample yields under 900,000 distinct CDR3 sequences, 9% to 15% seen once. The sample also formed part of further work on yellow fever vaccine responses in identical twins.

Sequencing input: PBMCs. These receptors were collected from a woman aged 18 to 35 in good health.

This clonotype was seen repeatedly, ten times or more. The chain links TRBV12-3 or TRBV12-4 to TRBJ1-1; TRBD1 aligns across 9 bases. Unmatched junction bases numbered 3, after V lost 4 bases and J lost 3 bases. This CDR3 is 14 amino acids long. The CDR3 protein is CASSSGQGYTEAFF. CDR3 bases: TGTGCCAGCAGTTCGGGACAGGGATACACTGAAGCTTTCTTT.

The CDR3 sequence: CATSDLPGTSENNEQFF. The CDR3 DNA is TGTGCCACCAGTGATTTGCCGGGGACTAGCGAGAACAATGAGCAGTTCTTC. This chain uses TRBV24-1 with TRBJ2-1; the match to TRBD2 covers 10 bases. Trimming cost V 0 bases and J 5 bases; bases outside gene matches: 6. Looked up from germline, CDR1 is KGHDR and CDR2 is SFDVKD. The CDR3 runs to 17 residues.

The chain couples TRBV9 to TRBJ2-3, with D possibly called TRBD1 or TRBD2 (5 bases each). Trimming cost V 0 bases and J 9 bases, with 17 bases left between them. The CDR3 loop spans 15 amino acids. The germline CDR1 and CDR2 sequences are SGDLS and YYNGEE. CDR3 DNA sequence: TGTGCCAGCAGCGTAGTATCGGGGCTCCCCGCGACGCAGTATTTT. It yields the protein CASSVVSGLPATQYF.

This clonotype has more than one count but fewer than ten. J is TRBJ1-4 and V is TRBV7-9; D unresolved. Trimming pared 1 base from V and 7 bases from J, leaving 7 bases between. This CDR3 is 13 amino acids long. The germline CDR1 and CDR2 sequences are SEHNR and FQNEAQ (reference sequence). The CDR3: CASSLGQFEKLFF. The CDR3, as DNA: TGTGCCAGCAGCTTAGGGCAGTTTGAAAAACTGTTTTTT.

A few counts support this clonotype. The chain recombines TRBV6-6 with TRBJ2-7; 8 bases align to TRBD1. The CDR3 runs to 13 residues. J gave up 3 bases and V 2 bases, and 0 bases lay outside the gene matches. Germline V gene data show CDR1 as MNHNY and CDR2 as SVGAGI (reference sequence). DNA of the CDR3: TGTGCCAGCAGTTACACAGGGGGCTACGAGCAGTACGTC. As protein: CASSYTGGYEQYV.

V is TRBV14 and J is TRBJ2-7; tentatively, D is TRBD1 or TRBD2 (5 bases each). V dropped 2 bases and J dropped 7 bases, with 12 bases sitting between them. This CDR3 is built from 13 residues. CDR1 is SGHDN and CDR2 is FVKESK in the germline V gene. CDR3 amino acids: CASSQLSGREQYV. The CDR3 nucleotides read TGTGCCAGCAGCCAACTTTCAGGGAGAGAGCAGTACGTC.

This clonotype was detected only a few times. One end of the junction varies from germline; a read error may be responsible. The chain is built from TRBV20-1 and TRBJ1-2, with D perhaps matching TRBD1 (6 bases). The CDR3 is 14 amino acids. Germline-derived CDR1 and CDR2 are DFQATT and SNEGSKA (reference sequence). CDR3 in DNA: TGCAGTGCTGATGGTGGACAGTCTAAGTATGGCTACACCTTC. Amino acids: CSADGGQSKYGYTF.

This clonotype has a handful of counts. Just one base apart from a much larger clone, this may be a read error. The chain joins TRBV27 to TRBJ1-5; D not certain. V shed 5 bases and J shed 0 bases, with 5 bases lying between them. The CDR3 covers 13 residues. CDR1 is MNHEY, CDR2 SMNVEV, per germline (reference sequence). Here the CDR3 reads CASSSFSNQPQHF. The DNA for the CDR3 is TGTGCCAGCAGTAGTTTTAGCAATCAGCCCCAGCATTTT.

The chain links TRBV2 to TRBJ2-3, with TRBD2 identical over 11 bases. Germline V gene data show CDR1 as SNHLY and CDR2 as FYNNEI. V lost 11 bases to trimming and J lost 3 bases; unmatched junction nucleotides: 7. The CDR3 sequence is 14 residues long. For the CDR3, the DNA is TGTGCCGCCCGAAGGACTAGCGGGACAGATACGCAGTATTTT. It specifies CAARRTSGTDTQYF.

The chain joins TRBV28 to TRBJ2-2, with TRBD1 as a possible D gene (5 bases). CDR1 is MDHEN, CDR2 SYDVKM, per germline. This CDR3 contains 16 residues. The V gene lost 3 bases and the J gene lost 5 bases, with 16 bases spanning the gap. This chain's CDR3 is CASSFKPPTATGELFF. The DNA of the CDR3 is TGTGCCAGCAGTTTTAAACCCCCGACAGCTACCGGGGAGCTGTTTTTT.

The chain couples TRBV6-2 or TRBV6-3 to TRBJ2-1, with a tentative D call TRBD2 (6 bases). Germline V lookup: CDR1 MNHEY, CDR2 SVGEGT. V lost 7 bases, J lost 8 bases, and 12 bases lay in between. The CDR3 extends over 12 amino acids. CDR3 residues: CASKDYLYEQFF. DNA of the CDR3: TGTGCCAGCAAGGACTATTTGTATGAGCAGTTCTTC.

The sample holds a few counts of this clonotype. The chain uses TRBV24-1 and TRBJ2-1; a possible D gene is TRBD1 (6 bases). Germline V gene data show CDR1 as KGHDR and CDR2 as SFDVKD. V was shortened by 3 bases and J by 5 bases, with 13 bases between the two germline ends. This CDR3 comprises 15 residues. CDR3: CATSDARDIDNEQFF. The CDR3, as DNA: TGTGCCACCAGTGATGCCCGGGACATAGACAATGAGCAGTTCTTC.